This T cell receptor beta chain was identified in a study of CD8+ T cells in alopecia areata (dated by TCRdb to the late 2010s). About the study as a whole: Treated patients were enrolled in an open-label pilot trial of oral tofacitinib, 5 to 10 mg twice daily, for moderate-to-severe alopecia areata. Tofacitinib was administered for 6 to 18 months, and 6 months of follow-up off drug were then conducted to assess delayed response and recurrence. The study used high-throughput TCRbeta sequencing to examine T cell clonal expansion in alopecia areata, in both the C3H/HeJ mouse model and human patients. On the human side, TCRbeta sequencing was run on scalp tissue and on sorted CD4+ and CD8+ peripheral blood T cells from healthy controls and from alopecia areata patients with either patchy or totalis/universalis disease. Biopsies were taken from tofacitinib-treated patients at baseline and at 4 and 24 weeks of treatment, and a later scalp biopsy was taken in several of the tofacitinib-treated patients. Clonality in the scalp was compared among normal scalp (n=4), patchy alopecia areata scalp (n=8), and alopecia totalis/universalis scalp (n=8). RNA came from the PAXgene miRNA kit for fixed scalp, the miRNeasy kit for PBMCs, and the RNeasy kit for mouse skin. TCRbeta CDR3 regions were amplified by immunoSEQ multiplex PCR using 35 Vbeta forward and 13 Jbeta reverse primers. Study-wide conclusions, independent of this receptor: Shared TCR sequences between patients were less evident than in mice, which may be partly attributable to HLA diversity in the patient population. Lesional scalp, especially in alopecia totalis/universalis, showed higher clonality and more expanded CD8+ clones than normal scalp, suggesting antigenic drive. Scalp TCR repertoire analysis is complicated because resident alphabeta T cells in normal human skin are also sequenced, whereas mouse skin is dominated by gammadelta T cells.

About this clone: Its antigen is still unknown. Base qualities were left out, and no much larger clone turns up one base away.

The germline V gene (reference sequence) sets CDR1 to GTSNPN and CDR2 to SVGIG. V sheds 0 bases and J sheds 7 bases, leaving 15 bases between their ends. The CDR3 sequence holds 14 residues, the cysteine and phenylalanine included. CDR3 DNA only is kept here, 42 bases in frame from base 1. The method was the immunoSEQ multiplex PCR assay. RNA was extracted from all samples and reverse transcribed into cDNA as template for TCR sequencing. SuperScript III was used to make first-strand cDNA, primed with a 2:1 mix of oligo-dT and random hexamers. A synthetic immune receptor repertoire was used to assess amplification bias, and residual bias was removed computationally. The paper's processing steps were these. Raw reads were preprocessed for error removal, and CDR3 was defined according to IMGT conventions as running from the conserved cysteine to phenylalanine. To get clonality, Shannon entropy was normalized by log2 of the number of productive unique TCRs and the result was subtracted from 1. CD4 or CD8 identity of scalp clones was inferred by cross-referencing scalp TCRbeta sequences with sorted blood CD4 and CD8 repertoires. TCRdb carries this immuneACCESS record with in-frame sequences only. Its versions omit some clonotypes, under half of them owing to an unresolved V gene in the studies checked, with the rest unexplained. That table is the source of V, J and clone size, and D and trimming were worked out from the DNA. The sample table contains over 100,000 clones; only one count was recorded for approximately 48% of them. In total, the top ten clones hold approximately 18% of the sample.

This specimen's time point label, interpreted: baseline before oral tofacitinib. Lesional scalp punch biopsies and peripheral blood were collected from alopecia areata patients. After PBMCs were isolated by density centrifugation and stained for CD3, CD4 and CD8, a FACSAria was used to sort CD4+ and CD8+ T cells. The sample consisted of CD8+ T cells sorted from blood, taken at week 0. The sequence came from a human donor with alopecia areata. The sequence is built from TRBV30 and TRBJ1-1; TRBD1 is possibly the D segment (6 matching bases). CDR3 sequence: CAWSVRGGGYEAFF. The bases read TGTGCCTGGAGTGTACGCGGGGGCGGGTATGAAGCTTTCTTT.